Listed here are 12 T cell receptor beta chains from one sample, sequenced in a study of T cell changes during pregnancy in multiple sclerosis. The data were produced by immunoSEQ multiplex PCR, yet TCRdb's version contains in-frame clones alone and is incomplete. The table has roughly 80,000 clones, about 90% seen once. Here the sequenced sample was peripheral blood, taken before pregnancy. These TCRs come from a female donor with multiple sclerosis, enrolled in a pregnancy study.

This chain connects TRBV25-1 to TRBJ2-3; the match to TRBD2 covers 13 bases. V dropped 6 bases and J dropped 2; count of bases not matched to a gene: 11. The germline V gene has CDR1 MGHDK and CDR2 SYGVNS. The CDR3 sequence is 18 residues long. The CDR3 reads CASRATSGGARNTDTQYF. The CDR3 DNA reads TGTGCCAGCAGGGCTACTAGCGGGGGGGCCCGGAACACAGATACGCAGTATTTT.

The genes are TRBV7-2 and TRBJ1-1, with D possibly TRBD1 on 6 matching bases. Trimming removed 5 bases at V and 3 bases at J, with 13 bases between. CDR3 length equals 14 residues. CDR1 and CDR2 from the germline V gene are SGHTA and FQGNSA. The CDR3, as DNA: TGTGCCAGCAGCGGCAGGGGTCGGGACACTGAAGCTTTCTTT. Its protein is CASSGRGRDTEAFF.

The J gene is TRBJ1-1, the V gene TRBV30, with 7 bases identical to TRBD1. V dropped 3 bases and J dropped 1; count of bases not matched to a gene: 2. Looked up from germline, CDR1 is GTSNPN and CDR2 is SVGIG (reference sequence). The CDR3 runs to 13 residues. This chain's CDR3 is CAWSRDRNTEAFF. In nucleotides, the CDR3 is TGTGCCTGGAGCCGGGACAGGAACACTGAAGCTTTCTTT.

This clone was picked up one time. V is TRBV14 and J is TRBJ1-4; no clear D gene. Germline CDR1 is SGHDN and CDR2 is FVKESK. This CDR3 is 16 amino acids long. Deletions cut 1 base from V and 5 bases from J, with 14 bases between. CDR3 bases: TGTGCCAGCAGCCAAGTTCGGGGAATCTTGAATGAAAAACTGTTTTTT. This gives the protein CASSQVRGILNEKLFF.

The chain combines TRBV7-2 with TRBJ1-2; TRBD1 agrees at 10 bases. V dropped 5 bases and J dropped 4; count of bases not matched to a gene: 7. The CDR3 is made up of 15 amino acids. Germline V CDR1 and CDR2: SGHTA, FQGNSA. CDR3 protein: CASSLTGGAGYGYTF. CDR3 nucleotide sequence: TGTGCCAGCAGCCTGACAGGGGGCGCGGGCTATGGCTACACCTTC.

This chain links TRBV7-8 with TRBJ2-3; TRBD2 is a possible D gene (6 bases). Germline lookup yields CDR1 SGHVS and CDR2 FQNEAQ. V was pared by 6 bases and J by 2 bases, with 12 bases between. The CDR3 loop spans 14 amino acids. CDR3 nucleotide sequence: TGTGCCAGCAGTCCCGGGGGAGCCACAGATACGCAGTATTTT. Its translation: CASSPGGATDTQYF.

This CDR3 is CASSQLGTGKGEQYF. CDR3 bases: TGTGCCAGCAGCCAGCTTGGGACAGGGAAGGGCGAGCAGTACTTC. The genes are TRBV6-1 and TRBJ2-7; TRBD1 matches 9 bases. V was clipped by 6 bases and J by 6 bases; unmatched bases: 12. Looked up from germline, CDR1 is MNHNS and CDR2 is SASEGT. This CDR3 is built from 15 residues.

The CDR3 region is CASSQQESLLDGYTF. Here the CDR3 DNA reads TGTGCCAGCAGCCAGCAGGAAAGCCTCTTGGATGGCTACACCTTC. The rearrangement links TRBV4-2 to TRBJ1-2; D gene ambiguous. The V gene's germline CDR1 is LGHNA and CDR2 YNFKEQ. V lost 3 bases and J 6 bases, leaving 17 bases between the germline ends. The CDR3 runs to 15 residues.

This sequence joins TRBV30 and TRBJ2-7; D gene uncertain. The germline V gene encodes CDR1 GTSNPN and CDR2 SVGIG (reference sequence). The CDR3 covers 15 residues. V lost 1 base and J lost 3, with 16 bases in between. The CDR3 DNA is TGTGCCTGGAGTGCATACTACCCAGATTACTACGAGCAGTACTTC. Residues: CAWSAYYPDYYEQYF.

The CDR3 loop reads CASSLSGQGGSPLHF. CDR3 nucleotide sequence: TGTGCCAGCAGCTTATCGGGACAGGGGGGATCACCCCTCCACTTT. V usage is TRBV11-3 and J usage is TRBJ1-6; 11 positions agree with TRBD1. The CDR3 has 15 residues. Unmatched junction bases numbered 4, after V lost 2 bases and J lost 10 bases. The germline V gene encodes CDR1 SGHNT and CDR2 YENEEA.

The chain combines TRBV6-5 with TRBJ1-5; D unresolved. In germline, CDR1 is MNHEY, CDR2 SVGAGI. The CDR3 is made up of 14 amino acids. Trimming removed 4 bases from V and 2 bases from J, with 9 bases in between. In DNA, the CDR3 is TGTGCCAGCAGTTTCGGGGTGGGCAATCAGCCCCAGCATTTT. Protein product: CASSFGVGNQPQHF.

This chain uses TRBV6-1 with TRBJ2-5, with unresolved D. Trimming took 3 bases from V and 5 from J, leaving 10 bases between them. Looked up from germline, CDR1 is MNHNS and CDR2 is SASEGT. The CDR3 is 13 amino acids. CDR3 sequence reads: CASSEFGTETQYF. The DNA of the CDR3 is TGTGCCAGCAGTGAGTTTGGTACTGAGACCCAGTACTTC.